The 9 T cell receptor beta chains in this list originate from one sample, sequenced in a study of blood T cell repertoires in COVID-19. Data came from immunoSEQ multiplex PCR; TCRdb stores just in-frame clones and leaves some out. The profile covers 350,000 or so clones, with around 87% appearing a single time and roughly a tenth taken by the ten largest. The sequencing sample was made of peripheral blood. The source of these receptors is a young woman with COVID-19, enrolled during active disease.

This sequence joins TRBV13 and TRBJ2-3; D might be TRBD2 (6 bases). Per the germline V gene, CDR1 is PRHDT and CDR2 is FYEKMQ (reference sequence). V lost 0 bases to trimming and J lost 4 bases, with 23 bases between them. CDR3 length equals 19 residues. As DNA, the CDR3 is TGTGCCAGCAGCTTAGGAAAGGGCGGCGGTGGGAGGTGGTCAGATACGCAGTATTTT. This codes for CASSLGKGGGGRWSDTQYF.

The CDR3 is CASSNNLAGTQYF. The CDR3 nucleotides read TGTGCCAGCAGTAACAATCTAGCGGGAACGCAGTATTTT. The chain has TRBV2 and TRBJ2-3, with 9 bases matching TRBD2. Trimming at V came to 5 bases and at J to 9 bases, leaving 6 bases not matched to a gene. The CDR3 has 13 amino acids. Germline V lookup: CDR1 SNHLY, CDR2 FYNNEI. The entire variable domain, with the rest obtained from reference TRBV2 and TRBJ2-3, is as follows: EPEVTQTPSHQVTQMGQEVILRCVPISNHLYFYWYRQILGQKVEFLVSFYNNEISEKSEIFDDQFSVERPDGSNFTLKIRSTKLEDSAMYFCASSNNLAGTQYFGPGTRLTVL.

This chain connects TRBV12-5 to TRBJ2-3, with D unclear. The CDR3 extends over 12 amino acids. Trimming shortened V by 4 bases and J by 2 bases, and 4 bases separated the two germline ends. Germline values: CDR1 LGHNT, CDR2 FRNRAP. In nucleotides, the CDR3 is TGTGCTAGTGGTTACAACACAGATACGCAGTATTTT. This gives the protein CASGYNTDTQYF.

The chain recombines TRBV7-2 with TRBJ1-1; maybe TRBD1 (6 bases). Per germline, CDR1 SGHTA and CDR2 FQGNSA. The CDR3 covers 15 residues. V dropped 2 bases and J dropped 1 base, with 11 bases sitting between them. CDR3 in amino acids: CASSLMDRRNTEAFF. For the CDR3, the DNA is TGTGCCAGCAGCTTAATGGACAGAAGGAACACTGAAGCTTTCTTT.

The V gene is TRBV29-1, the J gene TRBJ2-7; 11 bases agree with TRBD2. Germline V gives CDR1 SQVTM, CDR2 ANQGSEA. Unmatched junction bases numbered 4, after V lost 6 bases and J lost 0 bases. CDR3 length: 14 amino acids. The CDR3, as DNA: TGCAGCGTCCAACTAGCGGGGGTCTCCTACGAGCAGTACTTC. Translation gives CSVQLAGVSYEQYF.

J is TRBJ1-2 and V is TRBV18; TRBD1 matches at 7 bases. The CDR3 sequence is 14 residues long. J was trimmed by 3 bases and V by 5 bases; bases with no gene match: 6. The V gene's germline CDR1 is KGHSH and CDR2 LQKENI. The CDR3 loop is CASSTGQTYYGYTF. CDR3 nucleotide sequence: TGTGCCAGCTCAACGGGACAGACCTACTATGGCTACACCTTC. Filled out from reference TRBV18 and TRBJ1-2, the complete variable domain reads NAGVMQNPRHLVRRRGQEARLRCSPMKGHSHVYWYRQLPEEGLKFMVYLQKENIIDESGMPKERFSAEFPKEGPSILRIQQVVRGDSAAYFCASSTGQTYYGYTFGSGTRLTVV.

V and J are TRBV28 and TRBJ2-1, with TRBD2 matching 12 bases. V dropped 6 bases and J dropped 12; count of bases not matched to a gene: 9. The CDR3 loop spans 14 amino acids. Germline V gene sequence: CDR1 MDHEN, CDR2 SYDVKM. In nucleotides, the CDR3 is TGTGCCAGCAGGCCAGGAACTAGCGGGAGGTGGCAGTTCTTC. Its translation is CASRPGTSGRWQFF.

This chain joins TRBV27 and TRBJ2-7; tentative D call: TRBD2 (5 bases). V was trimmed by 4 bases and J by 4 bases, leaving 8 bases between them. CDR1 is MNHEY, CDR2 SMNVEV, per germline (reference sequence). CDR3 length: 12 amino acids. CDR3 bases: TGTGCCAGCAGTTCCTCGGGGTACGAGCAGTACTTC. Translated: CASSSSGYEQYF.

This chain uses TRBV5-1 with TRBJ2-1; 14 bases agree with TRBD2. J was trimmed by 8 bases and V by 0 bases; bases with no gene match: 7. The CDR3 sequence is 17 residues long. The germline CDR1 and CDR2 sequences are SGHRS and YFSETQ. The CDR3 DNA sequence: TGCGCCAGCAGCTTGGAGACTAGCGGGAGGGTTGGGGATGAGCAGTTCTTC. This codes for CASSLETSGRVGDEQFF.